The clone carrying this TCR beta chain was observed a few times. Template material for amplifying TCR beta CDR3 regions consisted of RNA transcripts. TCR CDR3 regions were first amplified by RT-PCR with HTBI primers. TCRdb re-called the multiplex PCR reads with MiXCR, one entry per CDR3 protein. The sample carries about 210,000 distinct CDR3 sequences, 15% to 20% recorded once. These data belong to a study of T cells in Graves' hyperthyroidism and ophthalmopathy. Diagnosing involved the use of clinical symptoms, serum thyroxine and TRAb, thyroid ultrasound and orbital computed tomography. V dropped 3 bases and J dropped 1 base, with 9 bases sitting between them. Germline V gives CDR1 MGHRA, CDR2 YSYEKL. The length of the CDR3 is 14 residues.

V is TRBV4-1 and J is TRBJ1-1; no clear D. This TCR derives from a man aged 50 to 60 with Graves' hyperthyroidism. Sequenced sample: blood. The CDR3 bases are TGCGCCAGCAGCCAGCTCAGAGAGAACACTGAAGCTTTCTTT. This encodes CASSQLRENTEAFF.